This entry is about one TCR beta chain. Its antigen is not identified. The source of the sample is a study of cytomegalovirus exposure and HLA in healthy donors. 13 Jbeta primers and 60 Vbeta primers were used for the PCR. TCRdb keeps only in-frame clones here, not all; method: immunoSEQ multiplex PCR. In the table there are a few hundred thousand clones, roughly 80% of which are singletons. Study findings and constraints: For TCR beta chains, V- and J-gene trimming was later linked to a missense DCLRE1C variant.

Germline CDR1 and CDR2: SQVTM and ANQGSEA. V lost 4 bases and J 5 bases, leaving 11 bases between the germline ends. The CDR3 is 12 amino acids. Healthy bone marrow donors formed the donor group. Material for sequencing was PBMCs. The TCR originated in a man aged 25 to 45 in good health and CMV-seronegative. The chain combines TRBV29-1 with TRBJ2-5, with D perhaps matching TRBD2 (7 bases). The CDR3 is CSVVEGGETQYF. The CDR3 DNA reads TGCAGCGTTGTCGAGGGGGGGGAGACCCAGTACTTC.